This TCR beta chain was recovered during a study of T cell responses to AZD1222 COVID-19 vaccine. The assay was immunoSEQ multiplex PCR, and TCRdb's table has in-frame clones only and misses some. The sample holds roughly 150,000 clones, roughly nine tenths seen once. After removal of 3 bases from V and 3 bases from J, the junction contained 4 bases not matched to a gene. Germline CDR1 SGHVS, CDR2 FQNEAQ. The CDR3 is 15 residues long. With regard to this clone: Its specificity is not known.

Study-level findings and limits: Nearly half of the spike-specific TCRs reportedly recognize variant regions that carry no mutations.

The V gene is TRBV7-8, the J gene TRBJ2-3, with TRBD1 matching 9 bases. The TCR comes from an adult in good health. Sample: peripheral blood, taken on day 0 of AZD1222 vaccination. CDR3 sequence reads: CASSFRDRATDTQYF. Here the CDR3 DNA reads TGTGCCAGCAGCTTCCGGGACAGGGCTACAGATACGCAGTATTTT.